The 3 T cell receptor beta chains in this list originate from one sample, sequenced in a study of Ad26.COV2.S vaccination and SARS-CoV-2 variants. The repertoire was sequenced with immunoSEQ multiplex PCR; TCRdb's copy has only in-frame clones and lacks some. The sample records about 390,000 clones, roughly nine tenths being singletons. Sample treatment: some 20 received Ad26.COV2.S at low or high dose, single or two shots; 5 received placebo; per-sample allocation not given. Sampling took place 63 days after the first vaccine or placebo injection. Here the sequenced sample was peripheral blood, taken in a trial of Ad26.COV2.S vaccine versus placebo. Receptor source: a person aged 18-65 years who received the Ad26.COV2.S COVID-19 vaccine or a placebo.

This clone was counted a single time. The gene calls are TRBV19 and TRBJ1-2, with 7 bases aligning to TRBD1. The CDR3 loop spans 14 amino acids. V shed 5 bases, J shed 5 bases, and the junction held 8 bases outside the gene matches. CDR1 is LNHDA and CDR2 is SQIVND in the germline V gene (reference sequence). The DNA for the CDR3 is TGTGCCAGTAGTTATGGGACAGACTTTTATGGCTACACCTTC. This sequence encodes CASSYGTDFYGYTF.

This clone appeared a single time. The CDR3 nucleotides read TGTGCCAGTAGTATAGGCGGAGGGGCCACTGAAGCTTTCTTT. This encodes CASSIGGGATEAFF. The chain recombines TRBV19 with TRBJ1-1, with a possible D match to TRBD1 (5 bases). The V end was cut by 1 base, the J end by 4 bases, with 10 bases between. Germline V lookup: CDR1 LNHDA, CDR2 SQIVND (reference sequence). This CDR3 spans 14 amino acids.

The chain employs TRBV20-1 and TRBJ1-5; D gene ambiguous. V gave up 3 bases and J gave up 2 bases, with 8 bases separating them. Germline lookup yields CDR1 DFQATT and CDR2 SNEGSKA (reference sequence). CDR3 size: 13 residues. CDR3 in DNA: TGCAGTGCTAGTCTCGATGGCAATCAGCCCCAGCATTTT. Translating gives CSASLDGNQPQHF.